This TCR beta chain was observed in a study of CD8 T cells in ankylosing spondylitis. There are 17 residues in the CDR3. The trim removed 1 base at V and 5 bases at J, leaving 9 bases unmatched. The germline CDR1 and CDR2 sequences are SGHTA and FQGTGA. The study, taken as a whole, reports: Significantly higher representation of disease-linked clones was reported for matched ankylosing spondylitis synovial fluid. Among TCR beta sequences, a motif of several highly homologous variants appeared characteristic of ankylosing spondylitis blood.

A quantitative 5'-RACE method, one with molecular barcodes, was used to make TCR beta libraries. Each CDR3 protein is one row after TCRdb ran MiXCR on the 5' RACE reads. The data show under 250,000 distinct CDR3 sequences, about 10% seen once. This clonotype was detected a few times. The antigen is not known. The source is a male donor with ankylosing spondylitis or in good health (not recorded which). Material: blood, either unsorted or a sorted T cell fraction (not recorded which). The V call is TRBV7-3, the J call TRBJ2-1; 9 bases align to TRBD1. The CDR3 DNA is TGTGCCAGCAGCTTAAGAAGGGGGACAGGGCACCACAATGAGCAGTTCTTC. This translates into CASSLRRGTGHHNEQFF.